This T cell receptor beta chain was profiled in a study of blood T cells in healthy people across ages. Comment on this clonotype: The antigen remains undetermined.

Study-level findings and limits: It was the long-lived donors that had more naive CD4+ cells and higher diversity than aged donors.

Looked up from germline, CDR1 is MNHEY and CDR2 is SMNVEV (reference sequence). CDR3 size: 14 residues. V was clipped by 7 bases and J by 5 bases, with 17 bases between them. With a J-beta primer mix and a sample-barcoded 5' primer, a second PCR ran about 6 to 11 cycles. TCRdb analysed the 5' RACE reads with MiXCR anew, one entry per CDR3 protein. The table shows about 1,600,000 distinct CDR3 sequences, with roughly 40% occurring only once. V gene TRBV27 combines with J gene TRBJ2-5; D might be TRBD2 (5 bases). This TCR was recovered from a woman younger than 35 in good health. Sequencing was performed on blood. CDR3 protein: CASTPVGGGETQYF. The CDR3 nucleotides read TGTGCCAGCACACCAGTTGGAGGCGGGGAGACCCAGTACTTC.